Following are 11 T cell receptor beta chains from one sample sequenced in a study of T cell responses to AZD1222 COVID-19 vaccine. Assay used: immunoSEQ multiplex PCR; TCRdb lists only in-frame clones, some missing. The sample shows 90,000 to 150,000 clones, roughly 87% of them seen only once. The material was peripheral blood, obtained 28 days after the second AZD1222 dose. These receptors all come from an adult who received the AZD1222 COVID-19 vaccine.

The V gene is TRBV5-5, the J gene TRBJ1-1; D unclear. Between the trimmed V and J ends, which lost 1 base and 8 bases, there was a span of 12 bases. Germline V gene data show CDR1 as SGHKS and CDR2 as YYEKEE (reference sequence). The CDR3 contains 13 residues. The CDR3: CASSLQRREEAFF. DNA of the CDR3: TGTGCCAGCAGCTTGCAAAGAAGGGAGGAAGCTTTCTTT.

CDR3 loop: CASSLDRQGPETQYF. CDR3 sequence (DNA): TGTGCCAGCAGCTTAGACCGACAGGGGCCAGAGACCCAGTACTTC. The rearrangement joins TRBV7-2 to TRBJ2-5, with TRBD1 matching 8 bases. CDR3 size: 15 residues. The trim removed 1 base at V and 4 bases at J, leaving 5 bases unmatched. Per the germline V gene, CDR1 is SGHTA and CDR2 is FQGNSA.

V gene TRBV11-2 combines with J gene TRBJ1-2, with D maybe TRBD1 (5 bases). The CDR3 extends over 15 amino acids. The germline V gene encodes CDR1 SGHAT and CDR2 FQNNGV. V lost 3 bases and J lost 0, with 11 bases in between. CDR3 bases: TGTGCCAGCAGCTTTACCCGGGGGGCTAACTATGGCTACACCTTC. It specifies CASSFTRGANYGYTF.

This chain joins TRBV7-2 and TRBJ2-7; D might be TRBD1 or TRBD2, each matching 5 bases. Trimming took off 2 bases at V and 2 bases at J, with 7 bases between the two ends. Per the germline V gene, CDR1 is SGHTA and CDR2 is FQGNSA. The CDR3 is 13 amino acids. In DNA form, the CDR3 reads TGTGCCAGCAGCTTACAGGGACCCTACGAGCAGTACTTC. Translating gives CASSLQGPYEQYF.

V gene TRBV19 combines with J gene TRBJ1-4, with 9 bases lining up with TRBD1. This CDR3 comprises 12 residues. Trimming at V came to 10 bases and at J to 6 bases, leaving 3 bases not matched to a gene. CDR1 and CDR2 (germline): LNHDA, SQIVND (reference sequence). In DNA, the CDR3 is TGTGCCACCAGACAGGGGGATGAAAAACTGTTTTTT. Translation gives CATRQGDEKLFF.

This rearrangement joins TRBV23-1 to TRBJ1-5; TRBD1 aligns across 11 bases. TRBV23-1 is an open reading frame whose function is uncertain. The trim removed 6 bases at V and 6 bases at J, leaving 4 bases unmatched. CDR3 length: 14 residues. CDR3 in amino acids: CASSRDRGSQPQHF. The CDR3 DNA reads as TGCGCCAGCAGCCGGGACAGGGGGAGTCAGCCCCAGCATTTT.

The chain combines TRBV6-6 with TRBJ2-7; D not resolved. The CDR3 contains 12 residues. The germline gives CDR1 MNHNY, CDR2 SVGAGI (reference sequence). The V and J ends lost 6 bases and 5 bases respectively, with 11 bases between them. CDR3 sequence: CASRSRLNEQYF. CDR3 nucleotide sequence: TGTGCCAGCAGGTCAAGGCTCAACGAGCAGTACTTC.

The V gene is TRBV10-3, the J gene TRBJ2-3; 7 nucleotides match TRBD2. The germline V gene has CDR1 ENHRY and CDR2 SYGVKD. CDR3 length equals 15 residues. The V segment lost 5 bases and the J segment 2 bases; nucleotides outside the gene matches: 7. CDR3 amino acids: CAISTGGLNTDTQYF. CDR3 in DNA: TGTGCCATCAGTACGGGGGGACTGAACACAGATACGCAGTATTTT.

This clone was detected only once. The rearrangement links TRBV2 to TRBJ2-2; D gene uncertain. Trimming removed 5 bases from V and 6 bases from J, with 10 bases in between. This CDR3 is 13 amino acids long. The germline V gene encodes CDR1 SNHLY and CDR2 FYNNEI. CDR3 sequence (DNA): TGTGCCAGCAGTTTAGCATATTCCGGGGAGCTGTTTTTT. Encoded protein: CASSLAYSGELFF.

V is TRBV18 and J is TRBJ1-5; 11 bases are a match to TRBD1. After removal of 6 bases from V and 0 bases from J, the junction contained 7 bases not matched to a gene. Germline loops: CDR1 KGHSH, CDR2 LQKENI. CDR3 length equals 17 residues. The CDR3 region is CASSDGQGAYSNQPQHF. CDR3 bases: TGTGCCAGCTCTGACGGACAGGGGGCCTATAGCAATCAGCCCCAGCATTTT. The complete variable domain, with remaining parts taken from reference TRBV18 and TRBJ1-5, reads NAGVMQNPRHLVRRRGQEARLRCSPMKGHSHVYWYRQLPEEGLKFMVYLQKENIIDESGMPKERFSAEFPKEGPSILRIQQVVRGDSAAYFCASSDGQGAYSNQPQHFGDGTRLSIL.

This chain links TRBV6-6 with TRBJ1-5; D is possibly TRBD1 (5 bases). Trimming took 6 bases from V and 6 from J, leaving 12 bases between them. CDR3 length: 13 amino acids. Germline V gives CDR1 MNHNY, CDR2 SVGAGI (reference sequence). CDR3 nucleotide sequence: TGTGCCAGCAGGTGGGACCCTACTCAGCCCCAGCATTTT. Protein sequence: CASRWDPTQPQHF.